One sample yielded the 17 T cell receptor beta chains listed below, sequenced in a study of T-cell reconstitution after alpha-beta-depleted transplantation in children. Unique molecular identifiers were used to barcode this TCRbeta library. Each CDR3 protein is one row after TCRdb ran MiXCR on the PCR reads. The repertoire has hundreds of thousands of distinct CDR3 sequences, about a tenth of them found once; the top ten carry 5% to 7%. This specimen was PBMCs from the stem cell graft donor, taken from the stem cell graft. The receptors derive from a human donor who donated a stem cell graft to a child with acute lymphoblastic leukemia.

The chain joins TRBV14 to TRBJ1-1; D is unresolved. The germline CDR1 and CDR2 sequences are SGHDN and FVKESK. Trimming shortened V by 3 bases and J by 0 bases, and 8 bases separated the two germline ends. This CDR3 is built from 14 residues. The CDR3 region is CASSQGAVNTEAFF. The DNA for the CDR3 is TGTGCCAGCAGCCAGGGCGCGGTGAACACTGAAGCTTTCTTT.

This clonotype occurred a few times. The chain recombines TRBV12-3 or TRBV12-4 with TRBJ1-1; D unresolved. This CDR3 comprises 14 residues. V lost 5 bases, J lost 0 bases, and 10 bases lay in between. CDR3 region: CASSPQPLNTEAFF. CDR3 nucleotide sequence: TGTGCCAGCAGTCCCCAACCGCTGAACACTGAAGCTTTCTTT.

The table lists this clonotype with many counts. The chain uses TRBV6-5 and TRBJ2-3, with 10 bases aligning to TRBD2. The ends lost 4 bases at V and 1 base at J; junction bases unmatched: 8. The CDR3 is made up of 17 amino acids. The germline CDR1 and CDR2 sequences are MNHEY and SVGAGI. The CDR3 DNA sequence: TGTGCCAGCAGTTCGATGACTAGCGGGCCTCGCACAGATACGCAGTATTTT. Translation gives CASSSMTSGPRTDTQYF.

This clonotype came up many times. The V call is TRBV20-1, the J call TRBJ2-7, with 7 bases fitting TRBD1. The germline gives CDR1 DFQATT, CDR2 SNEGSKA (reference sequence). The CDR3 sequence is 15 residues long. J lost 5 bases, V lost 1 base, and 11 bases had no gene match. CDR3 amino acids: CSARGDSDSANEQYF. CDR3 in DNA: TGCAGTGCTAGAGGGGACAGCGATTCCGCGAACGAGCAGTACTTC.

The sample holds many counts of this clonotype. The chain joins TRBV12-3 or TRBV12-4 to TRBJ2-1; 7 nucleotides line up with TRBD2. The CDR3 has 13 amino acids. Germline trimming cut 8 bases from V and 8 bases from J; bases unmatched to any gene: 9. The CDR3 DNA is TGTGCCAGCCTGGGGGAGGGTCAGCATGAGCAGTTCTTC. It encodes CASLGEGQHEQFF.

There are a few counts of this clonotype. V usage is TRBV20-1 and J usage is TRBJ1-2; D perhaps matches TRBD1 (5 bases). Trimming shortened V by 0 bases and J by 8 bases, and 16 bases separated the two germline ends. From germline, CDR1 is DFQATT and CDR2 SNEGSKA (reference sequence). This CDR3 has 14 residues. CDR3 loop: CSARDRGGGLGYTF. As DNA, the CDR3 is TGCAGTGCTAGAGATCGTGGGGGTGGATTGGGCTACACCTTC.

This clonotype was recorded at least ten times. V gene TRBV4-1 combines with J gene TRBJ2-2; D perhaps matches TRBD2 (6 bases). CDR1 is MGHRA, CDR2 YSYEKL, per germline. V dropped 0 bases and J dropped 6 bases, with 17 bases sitting between them. CDR3 length: 17 residues. CDR3 protein: CASSQDLLGGEAGELFF. In DNA, the CDR3 is TGCGCCAGCAGCCAAGATCTTCTGGGCGGGGAAGCCGGGGAGCTGTTTTTT.

This clonotype was observed many times. This sequence joins TRBV24-1 and TRBJ2-1; 7 positions match TRBD2. The CDR3 is made up of 15 amino acids. With V trimmed by 3 bases and J by 6 bases, 7 bases remained unmatched. Per the germline V gene, CDR1 is KGHDR and CDR2 is SFDVKD. The CDR3 coding sequence is TGTGCCACCAGTGATGGCGGGACTAAACCCAATGAGCAGTTCTTC. This sequence encodes CATSDGGTKPNEQFF.

Here the CDR3 DNA reads TGTGCCAGCAGCTCCCTACGACAGGCCAATTCCTACAATGAGCAGTTCTTC. Encoded protein: CASSSLRQANSYNEQFF. The rearrangement links TRBV7-6 to TRBJ2-1; TRBD1 might be the D (6 bases). Trimming cost V 4 bases and J 1 base, with 17 bases left between them. Germline loops: CDR1 SGHVS, CDR2 FNYEAQ. CDR3 length: 17 amino acids.

The chain employs TRBV20-1 and TRBJ1-3; 10 bases map to TRBD1. With 5 bases clipped from V and 2 bases from J, the junction kept 6 bases outside the gene matches. Looked up from germline, CDR1 is DFQATT and CDR2 is SNEGSKA (reference sequence). CDR3 size: 15 residues. In DNA, the CDR3 is TGCAGTGCTTATCTGACAGGGGGCCCTGGAAACACCATATATTTT. Translation gives CSAYLTGGPGNTIYF.

This clonotype was seen repeatedly, ten times or more. The J gene is TRBJ2-7, the V gene TRBV12-3 or TRBV12-4, with D unclear. The V and J ends lost 7 bases and 4 bases respectively, with 8 bases between them. The CDR3 covers 11 residues. CDR3 DNA sequence: TGTGCCAGCAATTTGGGGTACGAGCAGTACTTC. Translating it yields CASNLGYEQYF.

This clonotype occurred many times. The chain is built from TRBV3-1 and TRBJ2-7, with 7 bases lining up with TRBD1. With 1 base clipped from V and 1 base from J, the junction kept 4 bases outside the gene matches. This CDR3 has 15 amino acids. Germline V lookup: CDR1 LGHDT, CDR2 YNNKEL (reference sequence). The CDR3, as DNA: TGTGCCAGCAGCCAAGGGGCAGGGGGATCCTACGAGCAGTACTTC. Translating it yields CASSQGAGGSYEQYF.

This clonotype was seen at least ten times. The chain couples TRBV7-2 to TRBJ1-1; no reliable D call. CDR3 length: 15 residues. The germline V gene encodes CDR1 SGHTA and CDR2 FQGNSA. V lost 5 bases, J lost 0 bases, and 13 bases lay in between. The DNA for the CDR3 is TGTGCCAGCAGCCGAGGACGGCGTATGAACACTGAAGCTTTCTTT. This codes for CASSRGRRMNTEAFF.

J is TRBJ1-6 and V is TRBV10-3; D perhaps matches TRBD1 (5 bases). Between the trimmed V and J ends, which lost 0 bases and 11 bases, there was a span of 8 bases. Germline V gene data show CDR1 as ENHRY and CDR2 as SYGVKD. This CDR3 is 13 amino acids long. The CDR3 coding sequence is TGTGCCATCAGTGAGTCCTGGGGGGCACCCCTCCACTTT. It translates to CAISESWGAPLHF.

This chain joins TRBV5-1 and TRBJ2-5; 8 bases line up with TRBD1. After removal of 4 bases from V and 5 bases from J, the junction contained 7 bases not matched to a gene. CDR1 and CDR2 from the germline V gene are SGHRS and YFSETQ. The CDR3 extends over 14 amino acids. The CDR3 region has the DNA TGCGCCAGCAGCAACCGGGACAGGACGGAGACCCAGTACTTC. It yields the protein CASSNRDRTETQYF.

This chain connects TRBV10-3 to TRBJ1-2, with TRBD1 matching 7 bases. This CDR3 is built from 17 residues. Germline CDR1 and CDR2: ENHRY and SYGVKD. V shed 6 bases and J 2 bases; nucleotides not matched to a gene: 15. The CDR3 DNA reads TGTGCCATCAGGGATCGGACAGGTGGACATCTGAACTATGGCTACACCTTC. Translated, it gives CAIRDRTGGHLNYGYTF.

The V call is TRBV7-9, the J call TRBJ2-3; D not certain. The CDR3 is 15 residues long. CDR1 is SEHNR and CDR2 is FQNEAQ in the germline V gene (reference sequence). V lost 3 bases and J 2 bases, leaving 12 bases between the germline ends. CDR3 residues: CASSFSPWSTDTQYF. The DNA of the CDR3 is TGTGCCAGCAGCTTTTCTCCGTGGTCCACAGATACGCAGTATTTT. The whole variable domain, remainder taken from reference TRBV7-9 and TRBJ2-3, is DTGVSQNPRHKITKRGQNVTFRCDPISEHNRLYWYRQTLGQGPEFLTYFQNEAQLEKSRLLSDRFSAERPKGSFSTLEIQRTEQGDSAMYLCASSFSPWSTDTQYFGPGTRLTVL.